This TCR beta chain was captured by sequencing in a study of OX40 agonist ivuxolimab in advanced cancers. About the research overall: One hepatocellular carcinoma and a couple of cutaneous melanoma patients partially responded.

Germline CDR1 SGHNT, CDR2 YYREEE (reference sequence). The CDR3 is made up of 15 amino acids. V dropped 0 bases and J dropped 6 bases, with 12 bases sitting between them. Sequencing used immunoSEQ multiplex PCR; TCRdb keeps in-frame clones, though not all of them. Of 35,000 to 40,000 clones in the sample, roughly four fifths were seen once. This receptor was taken from an adult with an advanced solid tumor such as melanoma, head and neck, liver or kidney cancer. Sequences were derived from CD4+ or CD8+ T cells sorted from blood, sampled in a trial of the OX40 agonist ivuxolimab. This rearrangement joins TRBV5-4 to TRBJ2-2; D possibly corresponds to TRBD2 (5 bases). The CDR3 spells CASSLAPSGAGELFF. CDR3 bases: TGTGCCAGCAGCTTGGCCCCAAGCGGCGCCGGGGAGCTGTTTTTT.